A selection of T cell receptor beta chains follows, all from one sample in a study of blood T cells in healthy people across ages. TCRdb redid the calling of the 5' RACE reads with MiXCR, one entry per CDR3 protein. Here the sample spans roughly 2 million distinct CDR3 sequences, around half being singletons. The sequenced material came from blood. Source of these receptors: a middle-aged woman in good health. The CDR3 runs from the conserved cysteine through the conserved F or W. Fields, in order: V gene, CDR3 length, clone size, D gene, J gene, CDR3 protein, CDR3 DNA. D genes are given only for firm matches. Size tells how often a clone was seen (once, few, many) or the class of an expanded clone, and some rows leave it out.

TRBV7-2	15	once	-	TRBJ1-1	CASSLQGVLHAEAFF	TGTGCCAGCAGCTTACAGGGCGTGCTTCACGCTGAAGCTTTCTTT
TRBV7-9	17	-	TRBD2	TRBJ2-3	CASSFWPSGSVADTQYF	TGTGCCAGCAGCTTCTGGCCTAGCGGGAGTGTGGCAGATACGCAGTATTTT
TRBV7-2	17	-	TRBD2	TRBJ2-3	CASSLLGPGGRTDTQYF	TGTGCCAGCAGCCTCCTTGGGCCGGGGGGACGAACAGATACGCAGTATTTT
TRBV20-1	15	-	-	TRBJ2-5	CSARDPGRSPETQYF	TGCAGTGCTAGAGATCCCGGCAGGAGCCCAGAGACCCAGTACTTC
TRBV5-1	17	many	TRBD2	TRBJ2-5	CASSLELAGGYQETQYF	TGCGCCAGCAGCTTGGAACTAGCGGGGGGATATCAAGAGACCCAGTACTTC
TRBV6-1	14	few	-	TRBJ2-7	CASSEAWAIHEQYF	TGTGCCAGCAGTGAAGCTTGGGCTATCCACGAGCAGTACTTC
TRBV9	15	-	-	TRBJ2-5	CASSAPDLGRGTQYF	TGTGCCAGCAGCGCCCCCGATTTGGGGAGAGGGACCCAGTACTTC
TRBV20-1	14	few	TRBD2	TRBJ2-7	CSARERGEVNEQYF	TGCAGTGCTAGAGAACGGGGGGAAGTTAACGAGCAGTACTTC
TRBV20-1	18	-	TRBD2	TRBJ2-1	CSARGGLAGGSDYNEQFF	TGCAGTGCTAGAGGGGGACTAGCGGGGGGGTCCGACTACAATGAGCAGTTCTTC
TRBV5-1	16	-	TRBD2	TRBJ2-5	CASSLAGAGKQETEYF	TGCGCCAGCAGCTTGGCCGGAGCGGGGAAGCAAGAGACCGAGTACTTC
TRBV19	14	-	-	TRBJ2-6	CASTILSGANVLTF	TGTGCCAGTACCATCCTTTCTGGGGCCAACGTCCTGACTTTC
TRBV7-9	13	-	TRBD1	TRBJ1-2	CASSLDGQDGYTF	TGTGCCAGCAGCTTAGATGGACAGGATGGCTACACCTTC
TRBV7-2	17	-	TRBD2	TRBJ2-7	CASSDAPSGDSPYEQYF	TGTGCCAGCAGCGACGCCCCCAGCGGGGACTCGCCTTACGAGCAGTACTTC
TRBV20-1	15	-	TRBD2	TRBJ2-1	CSAPGQAGGNNEQFF	TGCAGTGCCCCCGGGCAGGCGGGGGGGAACAATGAGCAGTTCTTC
TRBV4-3	15	-	-	TRBJ2-5	CASSKFARGAETQYF	TGCGCCAGCAGCAAATTCGCAAGGGGCGCAGAGACCCAGTACTTC
TRBV7-9	15	-	-	TRBJ1-5	CASSTGTTSNQPQHF	TGTGCCAGCAGCACCGGGACAACAAGCAATCAGCCCCAGCATTTT
TRBV4-2	15	once	TRBD2	TRBJ2-5	CASSQTGEGFETQYF	TGTGCCAGCAGCCAAACGGGGGAGGGTTTCGAGACCCAGTACTTC
TRBV5-1	14	-	-	TRBJ2-7	CASSVVVHSYEQYF	TGCGCCAGCAGCGTGGTTGTACACTCCTACGAGCAGTACTTC
TRBV27	12	-	-	TRBJ2-7	CASRPPGGEQYF	TGTGCCAGCAGACCCCCCGGGGGCGAGCAGTACTTC
TRBV20-1	14	once	-	TRBJ2-7	CSARSGAYSYEQYF	TGCAGTGCTAGATCGGGGGCCTACTCCTACGAGCAGTACTTC
TRBV20-1	12	once	-	TRBJ1-5	CIARGGGQPQHF	TGCATTGCTAGAGGGGGGGGCCAGCCCCAGCATTTT
TRBV20-1	15	few	-	TRBJ1-5	CSASLAGGKEQPQHF	TGCAGTGCTAGCTTAGCGGGGGGAAAAGAGCAGCCCCAGCATTTT
TRBV5-1	16	-	-	TRBJ2-7	CASSLAREISTYEQYF	TGCGCCAGCAGCTTGGCCAGGGAAATATCCACCTACGAGCAGTACTTC
TRBV11-2	17	-	TRBD1	TRBJ2-5	CASSLVGTGGGLETQYF	TGTGCCAGCAGCCTAGTGGGAACAGGGGGAGGTTTAGAGACCCAGTACTTC
TRBV29-1	14	-	-	TRBJ2-5	CSVSLRGGWETQYF	TGCAGCGTTAGTCTGAGGGGGGGCTGGGAGACCCAGTACTTC
TRBV7-2	16	few	-	TRBJ1-4	CASSEWRGRTNEKLFF	TGTGCCAGCAGCGAATGGAGGGGCAGGACTAATGAAAAACTGTTTTTT
TRBV28	16	few	TRBD1	TRBJ2-7	CASSSPGGTGSHEQYF	TGTGCCAGCAGTTCACCAGGGGGGACAGGTTCCCACGAGCAGTACTTC
TRBV7-2	15	-	-	TRBJ2-3	CASSLVGLFTDTQYF	TGTGCCAGCAGCTTAGTGGGACTCTTCACAGATACGCAGTATTTT
TRBV6-5	15	-	TRBD1	TRBJ1-6	CASRPQGASDSPLHF	TGTGCCAGCAGGCCCCAGGGGGCTTCTGATTCACCCCTCCACTTT
TRBV29-1	13	few	-	TRBJ2-7	CSVRLASSYEQYF	TGCAGCGTACGGTTGGCGAGCTCCTACGAGCAGTACTTC
TRBV11-2	13	once	TRBD1	TRBJ2-1	CASARQGTSEQFF	TGTGCCAGCGCCCGACAGGGCACAAGTGAGCAGTTCTTC
TRBV7-2	12	-	-	TRBJ2-7	CASSLRPGEQYF	TGTGCCAGCAGCTTACGACCCGGGGAGCAGTACTTC
TRBV13	14	-	TRBD1	TRBJ1-1	CASLLFQGGQGAFF	TGTGCCAGCCTACTCTTTCAGGGGGGCCAGGGAGCTTTCTTT
TRBV5-1	14	few	-	TRBJ2-1	CASSVDQWFGEQFF	TGCGCCAGCAGCGTAGACCAGTGGTTTGGTGAGCAGTTCTTC
TRBV20-1	15	-	TRBD2	TRBJ2-7	CSARDSSGGAYEQYF	TGCAGTGCTAGAGATTCGAGCGGGGGGGCCTACGAGCAGTACTTC
TRBV5-6	16	-	-	TRBJ1-4	CASSFGSARTNEKLFF	TGTGCCAGCAGCTTTGGCAGTGCTCGAACTAATGAAAAACTGTTTTTT
TRBV7-9	16	-	TRBD2	TRBJ2-7	CASSPRDYQMSYEQYF	TGTGCCAGCAGCCCTAGGGACTACCAGATGTCCTACGAGCAGTACTTC
TRBV27	14	few	TRBD2	TRBJ2-1	CASSLTPGGDEQFF	TGTGCCAGCAGTTTGACCCCCGGGGGGGATGAGCAGTTCTTC
TRBV4-1	15	once	TRBD1	TRBJ1-2	CASSQAGGVRYGYTF	TGCGCCAGCAGCCAAGCAGGGGGGGTTAGATATGGCTACACCTTC
TRBV9	13	few	TRBD1	TRBJ2-3	CASSGTGGDTQYF	TGTGCCAGCAGCGGGACAGGAGGAGATACGCAGTATTTT
TRBV5-1	14	few	-	TRBJ2-5	CASSLGGHQETQYF	TGCGCCAGCAGCTTGGGAGGGCACCAAGAGACCCAGTACTTC
TRBV15	14	-	-	TRBJ1-2	CATAAGTTNYGYTF	TGTGCCACCGCCGCCGGGACAACGAACTATGGCTACACCTTC
TRBV7-9	13	few	TRBD1	TRBJ1-2	CASSPNTGTDYTF	TGTGCCAGCAGCCCCAATACCGGGACAGACTACACCTTC
TRBV6-5	15	-	-	TRBJ2-3	CASSWFGPNTDTQYF	TGTGCCAGCAGTTGGTTCGGACCTAACACAGATACGCAGTATTTT
TRBV10-3	13	few	TRBD1	TRBJ1-2	CAIRTGEVYGYTF	TGTGCCATCAGGACAGGGGAGGTCTATGGCTACACCTTC
TRBV12-3/TRBV12-4	13	few	-	TRBJ1-4	CASSLRSNEKLFF	TGTGCCAGCAGTTTGCGCTCTAATGAAAAACTGTTTTTT
TRBV7-2	14	-	-	TRBJ1-2	CASSQVVGNYGYTF	TGTGCCAGCAGCCAGGTCGTGGGGAACTATGGCTACACCTTC
TRBV5-1	16	-	-	TRBJ1-1	CASSKPAVGLGSEAFF	TGCGCCAGCAGCAAACCGGCGGTGGGCCTGGGGTCTGAAGCTTTCTTT